The 27 T cell receptor beta chains presented below share a single source sample, sequenced in a study of control samples from healthy donors and cancer patients. The method was immunoSEQ multiplex PCR; TCRdb's version includes in-frame clones alone and lacks a portion of them. This sample has about 77,000 clones; over 80% occur once, and the top ten carry about 5.6%. Sequencing was carried out using blood. The receptors were gathered from an older woman in good health.

This rearrangement joins TRBV21-1 to TRBJ1-5. TRBV21-1 is a pseudogene. CDR3 size: 16 residues. The CDR3 DNA reads as TGTGCCAGCAGCAAGAGTATCCCGGGGGGCAATCAGCCCCAGCATTTT. This sequence encodes CASSKSIPGGNQPQHF.

The gene calls are TRBV5-1 and TRBJ2-4; tentative D call: TRBD1 (5 bases). Per the germline V gene, CDR1 is SGHRS and CDR2 is YFSETQ. The CDR3 is 14 residues long. The germline V and J ends were trimmed by 4 bases and 6 bases, with 14 bases remaining between them. CDR3 DNA: TGCGCCAGCAGCGATCAGGGTCCGGGAAACATTCAGTACTTC. Encoded protein: CASSDQGPGNIQYF.

This chain connects TRBV5-1 to TRBJ1-4; tentatively, D is TRBD1 (6 bases). V shed 1 base and J shed 4 bases, with 20 bases lying between them. Germline lookup yields CDR1 SGHRS and CDR2 YFSETQ. This CDR3 is 18 amino acids long. CDR3 in amino acids: CASSLSAQGDGINEKLFF. The CDR3 DNA reads as TGCGCCAGCAGCTTGTCTGCACAGGGTGATGGGATTAATGAAAAACTGTTTTTT.

This clone was detected only once. This chain joins TRBV28 and TRBJ1-1; 7 bases line up with TRBD1. This CDR3 region has 14 residues. Germline CDR1 MDHEN, CDR2 SYDVKM. V was pared by 6 bases and J by 9 bases, with 13 bases of the junction left unmatched. DNA for the CDR3: TGTGCCAGCAGGGAAGACAGGGAGGGATGGAAAGCTTTCTTT. This sequence encodes CASREDREGWKAFF.

DNA for the CDR3: TGTGCCACCAGCAGAGATTTTCGTCGGGGACCTAACAATGAGCAGTTCTTC. It translates to CATSRDFRRGPNNEQFF. The chain employs TRBV15 and TRBJ2-1; D could derive from TRBD1 or TRBD2 (5 bases each). The CDR3 is 17 residues long. Germline V gene lookup returns CDR1 LNHNV and CDR2 YYDKDF (reference sequence). V lost 0 bases, J lost 5 bases, and 17 bases lay in between.

V gene TRBV5-1 combines with J gene TRBJ2-5; D is uncertain. CDR3 length: 15 residues. Germline V gene sequence: CDR1 SGHRS, CDR2 YFSETQ. Trimming cost V 0 bases and J 5 bases, with 14 bases left between them. The CDR3 here is CASSLEVEQMETQYF. The CDR3 nucleotides are TGCGCCAGCAGCTTGGAGGTCGAGCAAATGGAGACCCAGTACTTC. Full variable domain (remainder filled in from reference TRBV5-1 and TRBJ2-5): KAGVTQTPRYLIKTRGQQVTLSCSPISGHRSVSWYQQTPGQGLQFLFEYFSETQRNKGNFPGRFSGRQFSNSRSEMNVSTLELGDSALYLCASSLEVEQMETQYFGPGTRLLVL.

The chain joins TRBV5-1 to TRBJ1-4; D is undetermined. Germline V gene sequence: CDR1 SGHRS, CDR2 YFSETQ. V was shortened by 3 bases and J by 3 bases, with 6 bases between the two germline ends. The CDR3 totals 13 residues. The CDR3 is CASSSAANEKLFF. As DNA, the CDR3 is TGCGCCAGCAGCTCGGCAGCTAATGAAAAACTGTTTTTT.

This clone was recorded only once. The V and J genes are TRBV7-8 and TRBJ1-2, with TRBD1 matching 10 bases. Germline trimming cut 3 bases from V and 6 bases from J; bases unmatched to any gene: 10. The CDR3 totals 16 residues. Germline-derived CDR1 and CDR2 are SGHVS and FQNEAQ. CDR3 nucleotides: TGTGCCAGCAGCTTGAAGTCGGGACAGGGGATTGATGGCTACACCTTC. It codes for CASSLKSGQGIDGYTF.

The CDR3 DNA reads as TGTGCCACAGGGGTATCGGGGGATCAGCCCCAGCATTTT. Translation gives CATGVSGDQPQHF. The gene calls are TRBV10-3 and TRBJ1-5; perhaps TRBD1 as D (6 bases). The CDR3 sequence is 13 residues long. V was cut by 10 bases and J by 5 bases, with 15 bases left in between. The germline V gene encodes CDR1 ENHRY and CDR2 SYGVKD.

This rearrangement joins TRBV6-5 to TRBJ2-5; 14 bases fit TRBD2. The V segment lost 4 bases and the J segment 3 bases; nucleotides outside the gene matches: 1. Germline V CDR1 and CDR2: MNHEY, SVGAGI. The CDR3 covers 15 residues. The chain's CDR3 is CASSWGLAGEETQYF. For the CDR3, the DNA is TGTGCCAGCAGTTGGGGACTAGCGGGAGAAGAGACCCAGTACTTC.

The chain combines TRBV7-9 with TRBJ2-1; the D is unclear. This CDR3 comprises 11 residues. The germline gives CDR1 SEHNR, CDR2 FQNEAQ (reference sequence). Trimming pared 4 bases from V and 8 bases from J, leaving 6 bases between. CDR3 region: CASSWLDEQFF. The CDR3 nucleotides read TGTGCCAGCAGCTGGCTAGATGAGCAGTTCTTC. The whole variable domain, filled in from reference TRBV7-9 and TRBJ2-1, reads DTGVSQNPRHKITKRGQNVTFRCDPISEHNRLYWYRQTLGQGPEFLTYFQNEAQLEKSRLLSDRFSAERPKGSFSTLEIQRTEQGDSAMYLCASSWLDEQFFGPGTRLTVL.

This clone was seen a few times. V usage is TRBV18 and J usage is TRBJ1-5, with D unresolved. Germline V gene sequence: CDR1 KGHSH, CDR2 LQKENI. The CDR3 sequence is 13 residues long. V dropped 4 bases and J dropped 1 base, with 5 bases sitting between them. The CDR3 reads CASSLESNQPQHF. The CDR3 DNA reads TGTGCCAGCTCACTGGAGAGCAATCAGCCCCAGCATTTT.

This chain joins TRBV6-5 and TRBJ1-1, with D uncertain. The germline V gene encodes CDR1 MNHEY and CDR2 SVGAGI. V shed 4 bases and J shed 3 bases, with 3 bases lying between them. This CDR3 spans 11 amino acids. In DNA form, the CDR3 reads TGTGCCAGCAGTTCCTACACTGAAGCTTTCTTT. It specifies CASSSYTEAFF.

The genes are TRBV6-5 and TRBJ1-2; D not resolved. The germline V gene has CDR1 MNHEY and CDR2 SVGAGI. The CDR3 sequence is 14 residues long. V was shortened by 2 bases and J by 2 bases, with 9 bases between the two germline ends. This CDR3 is CASSYNRRNYGYTF. The CDR3 nucleotides are TGTGCCAGCAGTTACAATCGACGGAACTATGGCTACACCTTC.

The V gene is TRBV20-1, the J gene TRBJ2-2, with D perhaps TRBD1 (6 bases). CDR3 length equals 12 residues. CDR1 is DFQATT and CDR2 is SNEGSKA in the germline V gene (reference sequence). V shed 3 bases and J shed 5 bases, with 7 bases lying between them. The CDR3 region has the DNA TGCAGTGCTAGTACAGGGACCGGGGAGCTGTTTTTT. As protein: CSASTGTGELFF.

The chain has TRBV27 and TRBJ2-7, with 7 nucleotides matching TRBD1. V gave up 0 bases and J gave up 4 bases; unmatched junction bases: 3. CDR1 MNHEY and CDR2 SMNVEV come from the germline V gene (reference sequence). CDR3 length equals 14 residues. The CDR3 DNA is TGTGCCAGCAGTTTATCGACAGGGCGGTACGAGCAGTACTTC. Translation: CASSLSTGRYEQYF.

The chain couples TRBV3-1 (or the pseudogene TRBV3-2) to TRBJ1-1; 8 nucleotides align to TRBD1. Germline CDR1 LGHDT, CDR2 YNNKEL (reference sequence). J was trimmed by 4 bases and V by 1 base; bases with no gene match: 8. CDR3 length: 16 residues. The CDR3 region is CASSQAQGALGTEAFF. The CDR3 coding sequence is TGTGCCAGCAGCCAAGCTCAGGGGGCGCTGGGCACTGAAGCTTTCTTT.

The rearrangement links TRBV7-9 to TRBJ1-5; D is undetermined. The V gene lost 1 base and the J gene lost 7 bases, with 11 bases spanning the gap. Germline V gene sequence: CDR1 SEHNR, CDR2 FQNEAQ (reference sequence). The CDR3 totals 14 residues. DNA of the CDR3: TGTGCCAGCAGCTTAGTAGGTAGTGAACAGCCCCAGCATTTT. Residues: CASSLVGSEQPQHF. Full variable domain (rest looked up from reference TRBV7-9 and TRBJ1-5): DTGVSQNPRHKITKRGQNVTFRCDPISEHNRLYWYRQTLGQGPEFLTYFQNEAQLEKSRLLSDRFSAERPKGSFSTLEIQRTEQGDSAMYLCASSLVGSEQPQHFGDGTRLSIL.

J is TRBJ2-1 and V is TRBV27; D ambiguous. From germline, CDR1 is MNHEY and CDR2 SMNVEV (reference sequence). With 3 bases removed from V and 1 base from J, the gap between germline ends came to 4 bases. The CDR3 loop spans 13 amino acids. CDR3 DNA: TGTGCCAGCAGTTTTAGATCCTACAATGAGCAGTTCTTC. Translation: CASSFRSYNEQFF.

The chain carries TRBV2 and TRBJ2-1; D call uncertain. V lost 7 bases and J 0 bases, leaving 10 bases between the germline ends. There are 14 residues in the CDR3. Germline V gene lookup returns CDR1 SNHLY and CDR2 FYNNEI. CDR3 bases: TGTGCCAGCACCCCCTCTAGCTCCTACAATGAGCAGTTCTTC. Amino acids: CASTPSSSYNEQFF.

This rearrangement joins TRBV28 to TRBJ1-1; possibly TRBD1 for D (5 bases). Trimming shortened V by 6 bases and J by 1 base, and 15 bases separated the two germline ends. The CDR3 consists of 15 residues. Germline-derived CDR1 and CDR2 are MDHEN and SYDVKM. This CDR3 is CASREGFWANTEAFF. CDR3 in DNA: TGTGCCAGCAGAGAGGGGTTCTGGGCGAACACTGAAGCTTTCTTT.

The V and J genes are TRBV7-2 and TRBJ2-3; 7 nucleotides match TRBD2. The CDR3 covers 16 residues. V lost 5 bases, J lost 0 bases, and 8 bases stayed unmatched. Germline V gene sequence: CDR1 SGHTA, CDR2 FQGNSA. Here the CDR3 reads CASSIRLALSTDTQYF. CDR3 bases: TGTGCCAGCAGCATCCGACTAGCTCTCAGCACAGATACGCAGTATTTT.

This chain connects TRBV7-8 to TRBJ1-1; unclear D gene. Trimming removed 2 bases at V and 7 bases at J, with 5 bases between. Looked up from germline, CDR1 is SGHVS and CDR2 is FQNEAQ. The CDR3 is 11 amino acids. CDR3 protein: CASSLMGEAFF. In DNA form, the CDR3 reads TGTGCCAGCAGCTTAATGGGTGAAGCTTTCTTT.

This chain uses TRBV19 with TRBJ2-4; D gene ambiguous. V gave up 2 bases and J gave up 3 bases, with 20 bases separating them. Germline CDR1 is LNHDA and CDR2 is SQIVND (reference sequence). The CDR3 has 18 residues. The CDR3 here is CASSISSSTVPGKNIQYF. For the CDR3, the DNA is TGTGCCAGTAGTATAAGTTCGTCGACGGTTCCTGGCAAAAACATTCAGTACTTC.

J is TRBJ2-3 and V is TRBV6-5; 7 positions agree with TRBD2. CDR1 and CDR2 (germline): MNHEY, SVGAGI. The CDR3 spans 13 residues. V shed 6 bases, J shed 6 bases, and the junction held 6 bases outside the gene matches. The chain's CDR3 is CASRLAGGDTQYF. The CDR3 coding sequence is TGTGCCAGCAGACTAGCCGGGGGGGATACGCAGTATTTT.

The chain employs TRBV6-1 and TRBJ2-1, with TRBD2 matching over 9 bases. This CDR3 has 15 amino acids. Germline V gives CDR1 MNHNS, CDR2 SASEGT. The V segment lost 4 bases and the J segment 9 bases; nucleotides outside the gene matches: 10. For the CDR3, the DNA is TGTGCCAGCAGTGTAGCGGGACTAGCTGGGAGTGAGCAGTTCTTC. Its protein is CASSVAGLAGSEQFF.

This chain joins TRBV6-1 and TRBJ1-6; 10 nucleotides match TRBD1. With V trimmed by 3 bases and J by 8 bases, 10 bases remained unmatched. Germline V gene data show CDR1 as MNHNS and CDR2 as SASEGT. The CDR3 length is 17 residues. In DNA form, the CDR3 reads TGTGCCAGCAGTGAGAACGGGGGACAGGGGAGGGATTCACCCCTCCACTTT. This codes for CASSENGGQGRDSPLHF.